Listed below are T cell receptor beta chains from one sample, sequenced in a study of blood T cell repertoires in COVID-19. The repertoire was sequenced with immunoSEQ multiplex PCR; TCRdb's copy has only in-frame clones and lacks some. Among around 140,000 clones listed, roughly 90% were seen once. Sequenced material: peripheral blood. The receptors were gathered from a man between 60 and 75 years old with active or convalescent COVID-19. The CDR3 runs from the conserved cysteine through the conserved F or W. Each record gives: J gene, clone size, D gene, V gene, CDR3 protein, CDR3 DNA. A D gene is named only where the DNA matches it firmly. The size field is filled for only some rows; it gives once, few, many or a size class.

>TRBJ1-5|-|TRBD1|TRBV24-1
CATSEGGQGAGQPQHF
TGTGCCACCAGTGAAGGGGGACAGGGGGCCGGGCAGCCCCAGCATTTT
>TRBJ1-2|-|-|TRBV9
CASSVAGEGYGYTF
TGTGCCAGCAGCGTAGCGGGGGAGGGCTATGGCTACACCTTC
>TRBJ2-5|-|TRBD2|TRBV28
CASSFATSGGETQYF
TGTGCCAGCAGTTTTGCGACTAGCGGAGGGGAGACCCAGTACTTC
>TRBJ2-7|once|TRBD1|TRBV3-1/TRBV3-2
CASSLGTGVYEQYF
TGTGCCAGCAGTTTGGGGACAGGGGTCTACGAGCAGTACTTC
>TRBJ2-2|-|-|TRBV3-1/TRBV3-2
CASTRLANTGELFF
TGTGCCAGCACCCGACTCGCGAACACCGGGGAGCTGTTTTTT
>TRBJ2-3|-|TRBD2|TRBV30
CAWSVQERGEDTQYF
TGTGCCTGGAGTGTACAGGAGCGGGGTGAAGATACGCAGTATTTT
>TRBJ2-3|-|TRBD2|TRBV7-2
CASILGGASDTQYF
TGTGCCAGCATCCTCGGGGGGGCGTCAGATACGCAGTATTTT
>TRBJ2-3|-|-|TRBV7-2
CASSLVAAAGDTQYF
TGTGCCAGCAGCTTAGTTGCGGCCGCCGGAGATACGCAGTATTTT
>TRBJ1-4|-|TRBD1|TRBV27
CASSVTGGNEKLFF
TGTGCCAGCAGCGTGACAGGGGGCAACGAAAAACTGTTTTTT
>TRBJ1-6|once|TRBD1|TRBV27
CASSVQQGPHSPLHF
TGTGCCAGCAGTGTACAACAGGGGCCCCACTCTCCCCTCCACTTT
>TRBJ2-5|-|TRBD1|TRBV6-1
CASSEAGRGRKETQYF
TGTGCCAGCAGTGAAGCAGGCAGGGGGCGGAAAGAGACCCAGTACTTC
>TRBJ2-5|-|TRBD2|TRBV9
CASSPTSGGALGETQYF
TGTGCCAGCAGCCCGACTAGCGGGGGGGCCCTGGGCGAGACCCAGTACTTC
>TRBJ1-4|-|-|TRBV24-1
CATSDGRREANEKLFF
TGTGCCACCAGTGATGGACGGAGGGAGGCTAATGAAAAACTGTTTTTT
>TRBJ2-3|-|-|TRBV5-6
CASSRRQASTDTQYF
TGTGCCAGCAGCCGCCGACAGGCTAGCACAGATACGCAGTATTTT
>TRBJ2-7|-|TRBD2|TRBV19
CASSTGTSGSAFYEQYF
TGTGCCAGTAGTACCGGGACTAGCGGGAGTGCGTTCTACGAGCAGTACTTC
>TRBJ2-6|-|TRBD2|TRBV2
CATEETSGVSHGANVLTF
TGTGCCACAGAAGAGACTAGCGGGGTGTCTCATGGGGCCAACGTCCTGACTTTC
>TRBJ2-3|-|TRBD2|TRBV3-1/TRBV3-2
CASSLGTRDTDTQYF
TGTGCCAGCAGCCTCGGGACTAGAGACACAGATACGCAGTATTTT
>TRBJ2-7|-|TRBD1|TRBV7-2
CASSLAPPFRGRRYEQYF
TGTGCCAGCAGCTTAGCCCCACCTTTCAGGGGGCGACGGTACGAGCAGTACTTC
>TRBJ2-1|-|-|TRBV20-1
CSASRQNGNEQFF
TGCAGTGCTAGTCGACAGAACGGAAATGAGCAGTTCTTC
>TRBJ1-5|-|TRBD1|TRBV30
CAWGPGQHYSNQPQHF
TGTGCCTGGGGACCGGGACAGCACTATAGCAATCAGCCCCAGCATTTT
>TRBJ1-1|-|TRBD1|TRBV28
CASSLPGTGGMRTEAFF
TGTGCCAGCAGTTTACCGGGGACAGGGGGAATGAGGACTGAAGCTTTCTTT
>TRBJ1-6|-|TRBD1|TRBV28
CASNGGQTYNSPLHF
TGTGCCAGCAATGGGGGACAGACGTATAATTCACCCCTCCACTTT
>TRBJ1-6|-|-|TRBV7-2
CASSILTWGLRSYNSPLHF
TGTGCCAGCAGTATCCTAACTTGGGGGCTGAGGTCCTATAATTCACCCCTCCACTTT
>TRBJ2-7|-|-|TRBV3-1/TRBV3-2
CASSQDPRRGSSYEQYF
TGTGCCAGCAGCCAAGACCCCCGGAGGGGAAGCTCCTACGAGCAGTACTTC
>TRBJ2-4|-|-|TRBV28
CASSFVLEIQYF
TGTGCCAGCAGTTTCGTTCTGGAGATTCAGTACTTC
>TRBJ1-2|-|-|TRBV2
CASSEGGTYGYTF
TGTGCCAGCAGTGAGGGGGGAACCTATGGCTACACCTTC
>TRBJ1-1|-|-|TRBV7-6
CASSLLPYSEAFF
TGTGCCAGCAGCTTACTGCCCTACTCTGAAGCTTTCTTT
>TRBJ1-2|-|-|TRBV7-9
CASTYSGGVDYGYTF
TGTGCCAGCACCTATTCGGGGGGTGTGGACTATGGCTACACCTTC
>TRBJ2-1|once|TRBD2|TRBV7-2
CATSPPGLALGEQFF
TGTGCCACCTCCCCCCCGGGACTAGCGTTAGGTGAGCAGTTCTTC
>TRBJ1-6|-|-|TRBV18
CASSGGTAPEALHF
TGTGCCAGCTCAGGGGGGACTGCGCCGGAGGCCCTCCACTTT
>TRBJ2-7|once|-|TRBV7-2
CASSSLLSYEQYF
TGTGCCAGCAGCTCCCTCCTTTCCTACGAGCAGTACTTC
>TRBJ1-1|-|TRBD1|TRBV12-5
CASGLDRGRAFF
TGTGCTAGTGGTTTGGACAGGGGACGGGCTTTCTTT
>TRBJ2-7|-|TRBD2|TRBV6-6
CASSYSTSGTGYEQYF
TGTGCCAGCAGTTACTCGACTAGCGGGACTGGCTACGAGCAGTACTTC
>TRBJ2-7|-|-|TRBV2
CASRGTGSYEQYF
TGTGCCAGCAGAGGAACAGGGTCGTACGAGCAGTACTTC
>TRBJ2-3|few|-|TRBV7-2
CASSLVGRGGRGTDTQYF
TGTGCCAGCAGCTTAGTCGGTAGGGGGGGCAGGGGCACAGATACGCAGTATTTT
>TRBJ1-3|-|-|TRBV10-3
CAISRGREGNTIYF
TGTGCCATCAGCAGGGGCCGCGAGGGAAACACCATATATTTT
>TRBJ2-2|-|TRBD1|TRBV4-3
CASSRRPPDREGTGELFF
TGCGCCAGCAGCCGCCGTCCTCCGGACAGGGAAGGCACCGGGGAGCTGTTTTTT
>TRBJ2-1|few|TRBD2|TRBV7-3
CASSPPGRERNEQFF
TGTGCCAGCAGCCCCCCGGGGCGGGAGCGGAATGAGCAGTTCTTC
>TRBJ1-6|few|-|TRBV28
CASSFRGGALHF
TGTGCCAGCAGTTTCCGGGGGGGGGCCCTCCACTTT
>TRBJ1-2|once|-|TRBV30
CAWSGGLLYGYTF
TGTGCCTGGAGTGGAGGCTTACTCTATGGCTACACCTTC
>TRBJ2-7|-|TRBD1|TRBV9
CASSTGQGDYEQYF
TGTGCCAGCAGCACCGGACAGGGGGACTACGAGCAGTACTTC
>TRBJ2-7|once|-|TRBV20-1
CSARDSYEQYF
TGCAGTGCTAGAGACAGCTACGAGCAGTACTTC
>TRBJ2-7|-|-|TRBV5-4
CASSLGVGDEQYF
TGTGCCAGCAGCTTGGGGGTCGGGGACGAGCAGTACTTC
>TRBJ1-1|-|TRBD1|TRBV5-4
CASSFSGRGLTEAFF
TGTGCCAGCAGCTTTTCGGGCAGGGGGCTGACTGAAGCTTTCTTT
>TRBJ2-7|-|-|TRBV5-4
CASSFRGAASSYEQYF
TGTGCCAGCAGCTTCAGGGGGGCAGCGAGCTCCTACGAGCAGTACTTC
>TRBJ1-2|-|-|TRBV5-5
CASSLLTVGGYTF
TGTGCCAGCAGCTTATTGACAGTGGGGGGCTACACCTTC
>TRBJ2-1|-|TRBD2|TRBV6-5
CATIAGGNEQFF
TGTGCCACCATAGCGGGGGGTAATGAGCAGTTCTTC
>TRBJ2-1|-|-|TRBV19
CASSTGANEQFF
TGTGCCAGTAGTACAGGGGCCAATGAGCAGTTCTTC
>TRBJ1-2|-|-|TRBV28
CASSLIGGDNYGYTF
TGTGCCAGCAGTTTAATAGGGGGTGATAACTATGGCTACACCTTC